The source of this T cell receptor beta chain is a study of blood T cell repertoires in COVID-19 (dated by TCRdb to about 2020). With regard to the full study: Collaborator samples came from the United States, Italy and Spain and covered acute and convalescent phases of COVID-19. The material from the prospective study consisted of cDNA or gDNA derived from T cells, B-cell-depleted T cells, or PBMCs. The dataset comprised deeply sampled blood TCRbeta repertoires from subjects exposed to, actively infected with, or recovered from COVID-19. The repertoires were made available in a free public database intended to serve as a resource for research on the immune response to SARS-CoV-2. Samples were obtained from the ongoing ImmuneRACE study (first 160 participants) and from 950 to 1,500 subjects provided by 6 global collaborators. Sample metadata almost always included a de-identified subject ID, COVID-19 status, age in years and sex. Where available, HLA class I and class II types were obtained from metadata supplied by the sample provider rather than from assay-based typing.

What the research found in general, with its limitations: Clinical and demographic metadata were provided uncurated, with the amount varying by source and participant.

V ends up 5 bases short and J 6 bases short, with an unmatched junction base count of 5. From a lookup of the germline V gene (reference sequence), CDR1 and CDR2 are SGHKS and YYEKEE. Counted from cysteine to phenylalanine, this CDR3 has 13 amino acids. Only the CDR3 region is kept as DNA, spanning 39 bases read in frame from base 1. Enrolling through a virtual design, the prospective study's participants ranged in age from about 18 to 89 years and lived across around 25 United States geographic areas. To assign participants to cohorts, the prospective study relied on clinical history that participants themselves reported in a screening survey and a study questionnaire. Recovered participants in ImmuneRACE Cohort 3 were defined by two consecutive negative NP/OP PCR tests, clearance by a healthcare professional, or resolution of symptoms. Mobile phlebotomists in the prospective study collected whole blood, serum and a nasopharyngeal or oropharyngeal swab from every participant. Prospective study participants could optionally give additional blood draws and questionnaires over an approximately 2-month period. Before DNA extraction, blood samples from the prospective study were shipped at room temperature or frozen.

TCRbeta CDR3 regions were amplified from genomic DNA using the immunoSEQ Assay, a bias-controlled multiplex PCR. Per the authors' processing: The number of nucleated cells in each sample was estimated by amplification of reference gene primers within the assay. To quantify the absolute abundance of each unique TCRbeta CDR3 rearrangement, sequence reads were collapsed and filtered. Productive Simpson clonality was computed per sample as the square root of Simpson's diversity index over productive rearrangements. TCRdb obtained this table from immuneACCESS and retained in-frame rearrangements with V and J assigned. These tables miss some clones; where compared with another copy, unresolved V genes account for less than half of the shortfall, and the remainder is unexplained. The V and J calls and the clone size are those of that table, but D and trimming were determined from the DNA. The sample includes roughly 280,000 clones, with 85% to 90% observed a single time. The ten biggest clones cover 2% to 3% of the sample.

Worth noting for this clone: This clone's antigen is unknown. No qualities accompany the bases; no much larger clone lies one base away.

This receptor was taken from a woman aged 18-35 years who had recovered from COVID-19. Recombination connected TRBV5-5 to TRBJ2-7, with 10 middle bases fitting TRBD1. Sequences were obtained from PBMCs or T cells enriched from blood (not recorded which). The encoded CDR3 is CASRDRGFGEQYF. DNA sequence: TGTGCCAGCAGGGACAGGGGGTTTGGCGAGCAGTACTTC.